Following are 30 T cell receptor beta chains from one sample sequenced in a study of T cells after yellow fever vaccination. One entry per CDR3 protein, called by TCRdb with MiXCR from the 5' RACE reads. The data show some 350,000 distinct CDR3 sequences, roughly 4.3% seen once. Specimen: PBMCs, collected 5 days after the yellow fever booster vaccination. These receptors were obtained from a man younger than 30 who received the YFV17D yellow fever vaccine.

This clonotype was seen at least ten times. The chain joins TRBV11-2 to TRBJ1-4, with D uncertain. CDR1 SGHAT and CDR2 FQNNGV come from the germline V gene. The CDR3 consists of 18 residues. V gave up 5 bases and J gave up 0 bases, with 19 bases separating them. Written as DNA, the CDR3 is TGTGCCAGCAGCGCAATCTCCATGCCCTTTGCAACTAATGAAAAACTGTTTTTT. It specifies CASSAISMPFATNEKLFF. Full variable domain (outside the CDR3, taken from reference TRBV11-2 and TRBJ1-4): EAGVAQSPRYKIIEKRQSVAFWCNPISGHATLYWYQQILGQGPKLLIQFQNNGVVDDSQLPKDRFSAERLKGVDSTLKIQPAKLEDSAVYLCASSAISMPFATNEKLFFGSGTQLSVL.

The V call is TRBV4-2, the J call TRBJ1-2; 9 nucleotides match TRBD1. CDR3 length: 14 amino acids. Trimming cost V 2 bases and J 8 bases; bases outside gene matches: 6. Germline CDR1 and CDR2: LGHNA and YNFKEQ. This CDR3 is CASSQLGTGRGYTF. CDR3 DNA: TGTGCCAGCAGCCAACTCGGGACAGGGAGGGGCTACACCTTC.

This clonotype was detected ten times or more. J is TRBJ2-1 and V is TRBV5-1; TRBD2 matches 12 bases. Germline V lookup: CDR1 SGHRS, CDR2 YFSETQ. The trim removed 6 bases at V and 7 bases at J, leaving 5 bases unmatched. The CDR3 length is 14 residues. This CDR3 reads CASKSGTSGNEQFF. The CDR3 DNA reads as TGCGCCAGCAAATCCGGGACTAGCGGGAATGAGCAGTTCTTC.

This clonotype appeared many times. The genes are TRBV4-2 and TRBJ2-5; 12 bases fit TRBD2. With V trimmed by 1 base and J by 2 bases, 11 bases remained unmatched. Germline V gives CDR1 LGHNA, CDR2 YNFKEQ. The CDR3 has 19 amino acids. The CDR3 region is CASSQVPLTLAGGQETQYF. The DNA of the CDR3 is TGTGCCAGCAGCCAAGTCCCCCTCACTCTAGCGGGGGGGCAAGAGACCCAGTACTTC.

This clonotype came up a few times. The chain carries TRBV5-6 and TRBJ2-3; 9 nucleotides line up with TRBD2. The CDR3 has 21 amino acids. V lost 0 bases and J lost 4; bases outside the gene matches: 21. The germline gives CDR1 SGHDT, CDR2 YYEEEE. The CDR3 DNA reads TGTGCCAGCAGCTTGGAGGGACACGCGTTCGGCGGGGGGGCTGTGGCAGATACGCAGTATTTT. Its protein product is CASSLEGHAFGGGAVADTQYF. Filled out from reference TRBV5-6 and TRBJ2-3, the complete variable domain reads DAGVTQSPTHLIKTRGQQVTLRCSPKSGHDTVSWYQQALGQGPQFIFQYYEEEERQRGNFPDRFSGHQFPNYSSELNVNALLLGDSALYLCASSLEGHAFGGGAVADTQYFGPGTRLTVL.

In this sample, this clonotype turned up many times. The chain links TRBV12-3 or TRBV12-4 to TRBJ1-5; D unclear. The CDR3 totals 14 residues. V lost 1 base and J 7 bases, leaving 11 bases between the germline ends. This chain's CDR3 is CASSLGWVSQPQHF. In DNA, the CDR3 is TGTGCCAGCAGTTTAGGGTGGGTCAGCCAGCCCCAGCATTTT.

This clonotype was recorded many times. The rearrangement joins TRBV11-2 to TRBJ2-1; D could derive from TRBD1 or TRBD2 (5 bases each). There are 13 residues in the CDR3. Germline CDR1 is SGHAT and CDR2 is FQNNGV. The germline V and J ends were trimmed by 4 bases and 9 bases, with 13 bases remaining between them. CDR3 nucleotide sequence: TGTGCCAGCAGCTCCGCGGTGAGGGGTGAGCAGTTCTTC. The encoded protein is CASSSAVRGEQFF.

Many counts were recorded for this clonotype. The genes are TRBV12-3 or TRBV12-4 and TRBJ2-3; D may be TRBD2 (6 bases). There are 15 residues in the CDR3. The ends were cut back, 3 bases at V and 0 bases at J, with 10 bases in the middle. CDR3 in DNA: TGTGCCAGCAGTTTCTGGGCGGGAAGCACAGATACGCAGTATTTT. As protein: CASSFWAGSTDTQYF.

This clonotype was observed once. The CDR3 ends on some other residue instead of the conserved phenylalanine or tryptophan, so this is likely a read error. This rearrangement joins TRBV7-2 to TRBJ1-2; 8 bases match TRBD1. Trimming took 4 bases from V and 4 from J; bases not matched to a gene: 14. Germline V CDR1 and CDR2: SGHTA, FQGNSA. There are 17 residues in the CDR3. The DNA for the CDR3 is TGTGCCAGCAGCTCGCGGACAGGGTGGATTACGGGCTATGGCTACACCTCC. It translates to CASSSRTGWITGYGYTS.

This clonotype was counted at least ten times. The V gene is TRBV20-1, the J gene TRBJ1-1; weak D call: TRBD1 (5 bases). The V end lost 4 bases, the J end lost 10 bases, and 16 bases lay between the germline ends. The CDR3 length is 12 residues. Per the germline V gene, CDR1 is DFQATT and CDR2 is SNEGSKA (reference sequence). This CDR3 reads CSATSRVQGAFF. CDR3 nucleotide sequence: TGCAGTGCTACTTCCCGGGTCCAGGGAGCTTTCTTT.

The chain recombines TRBV12-3 or TRBV12-4 with TRBJ1-2; D is unresolved. Trimming stripped 3 bases from V and 3 bases from J, with 5 bases between. CDR3 length: 12 amino acids. Here the CDR3 DNA reads TGTGCCAGCAGTTTTTGGGACTATGGCTACACCTTC. Its protein is CASSFWDYGYTF.

Only a few counts were recorded for this clonotype. J is TRBJ2-3 and V is TRBV7-9, with D uncertain. Trimming removed 5 bases at V and 8 bases at J, with 26 bases between. The germline gives CDR1 SEHNR, CDR2 FQNEAQ (reference sequence). This CDR3 contains 17 residues. The CDR3 is CASSPLRVIITTITQYF. Here the CDR3 DNA reads TGTGCCAGCAGCCCATTAAGGGTGATAATAACCACGATTACGCAGTATTTT. Supplemented by reference TRBV7-9 and TRBJ2-3, the full variable domain reads DTGVSQNPRHKITKRGQNVTFRCDPISEHNRLYWYRQTLGQGPEFLTYFQNEAQLEKSRLLSDRFSAERPKGSFSTLEIQRTEQGDSAMYLCASSPLRVIITTITQYFGPGTRLTVL.

This clonotype has ten or more counts. The chain recombines TRBV11-2 with TRBJ2-1; D gene unclear. Germline V gene sequence: CDR1 SGHAT, CDR2 FQNNGV. There are 14 residues in the CDR3. Trimming cost V 6 bases and J 5 bases, with 14 bases left between them. CDR3 protein: CASSFPDGHNEQFF. In nucleotides, the CDR3 is TGTGCCAGCAGTTTTCCAGACGGACACAATGAGCAGTTCTTC.

This clonotype was seen more than once but under ten times. The V gene is TRBV7-9, the J gene TRBJ2-5; 9 nucleotides match TRBD1. Germline lookup yields CDR1 SEHNR and CDR2 FQNEAQ (reference sequence). J lost 5 bases, V lost 2 bases, and 9 bases had no gene match. CDR3 length: 16 residues. The CDR3 is CASSLTPGQGWETQYF. Here the CDR3 DNA reads TGTGCCAGCAGCTTAACCCCCGGACAGGGGTGGGAGACCCAGTACTTC.

The chain has TRBV21-1 and TRBJ2-7; the table's D call, TRBD1, was not checked against the DNA. TRBV21-1 is shown as a pseudogene. This CDR3 is 19 amino acids long. The CDR3 nucleotides are TGTGCCAGCAGCATCGGCCGGGGGACAGGGGGCTTTAGCTCCTACGAGCAGTACTTC. Protein: CASSIGRGTGGFSSYEQYF.

This clonotype was seen only a few times. This chain links TRBV20-1 with TRBJ2-3; TRBD2 matches at 8 bases. Germline V CDR1 and CDR2: DFQATT, SNEGSKA (reference sequence). CDR3 length: 17 residues. After removal of 0 bases from V and 0 bases from J, the junction contained 8 bases not matched to a gene. CDR3 in DNA: TGCAGTGCTAGAGAGGGGGGACTAGAAGGGAGCACAGATACGCAGTATTTT. Its translation is CSAREGGLEGSTDTQYF.

This clonotype showed up just a few times. The chain joins TRBV9 to TRBJ2-3; D is perhaps TRBD2 (5 bases). CDR1 is SGDLS, CDR2 YYNGEE, per germline. V lost 4 bases to trimming and J lost 0 bases, with 15 bases between them. The CDR3 has 16 residues. DNA for the CDR3: TGTGCCAGCAGCAACCGACGGGAAACTAGCACAGATACGCAGTATTTT. It encodes CASSNRRETSTDTQYF.

This rearrangement joins TRBV7-9 to TRBJ1-1, with no clear D. V lost 2 bases, J lost 1 base, and 8 bases lay in between. There are 14 residues in the CDR3. CDR1 and CDR2 (germline): SEHNR, FQNEAQ (reference sequence). Here the CDR3 reads CASSLTRENTEAFF. The CDR3, as DNA: TGTGCCAGCAGCTTAACACGGGAGAACACTGAAGCTTTCTTT. Filled out from reference TRBV7-9 and TRBJ1-1, the complete variable domain reads DTGVSQNPRHKITKRGQNVTFRCDPISEHNRLYWYRQTLGQGPEFLTYFQNEAQLEKSRLLSDRFSAERPKGSFSTLEIQRTEQGDSAMYLCASSLTRENTEAFFGQGTRLTVV.

In its sample, this clonotype was seen a few times. J is TRBJ2-3 and V is TRBV5-6; unclear D gene. CDR1 SGHDT and CDR2 YYEEEE come from the germline V gene. The CDR3 has 16 residues. Trimming pared 4 bases from V and 0 bases from J, leaving 15 bases between. The chain's CDR3 is CASSLSRSVSTDTQYF. CDR3 coding DNA: TGTGCCAGCAGCCTGAGTAGGTCTGTTAGCACAGATACGCAGTATTTT.

In its sample, this clonotype was seen a few times. This chain connects TRBV4-3 to TRBJ1-6, with a tentative D call TRBD1 (6 bases). V lost 0 bases to trimming and J lost 4 bases, with 19 bases between them. The CDR3 extends over 19 amino acids. CDR1 is LGHNA and CDR2 is YSLEER in the germline V gene. CDR3 sequence (DNA): TGCGCCAGCAGCCAAGAAGCGGACAGATCCTTCTCTTATAATTCACCCCTCCACTTT. Protein sequence: CASSQEADRSFSYNSPLHF.

The sample holds many counts of this clonotype. V gene TRBV12-3 or TRBV12-4 combines with J gene TRBJ2-2, with D possibly TRBD1 on 6 matching bases. The CDR3 runs 15 residues. V dropped 4 bases and J dropped 5 bases, with 14 bases sitting between them. The CDR3 here is CASSYHKQGTGELFF. In DNA, the CDR3 is TGTGCCAGCAGTTACCACAAACAGGGAACCGGGGAGCTGTTTTTT.

This clonotype has a handful of counts. The chain's CDR3 is CASSYRRQNTGELFF. CDR3 sequence (DNA): TGTGCCAGCAGTTACAGGCGCCAGAACACCGGGGAGCTGTTTTTT. The rearrangement uses TRBV6-6 and TRBJ2-2; D uncertain. The CDR3 loop spans 15 amino acids. Germline lookup yields CDR1 MNHNY and CDR2 SVGAGI (reference sequence). Trimming took off 2 bases at V and 1 base at J, with 8 bases between the two ends.

In the case of this clonotype: Because it lacks the conserved phenylalanine or tryptophan at the end, this CDR3 is likely a read error. The chain couples TRBV9 to TRBJ1-2, with a tentative D call TRBD1 (5 bases). The germline V gene encodes CDR1 SGDLS and CDR2 YYNGEE. The CDR3 length is 13 residues. V was cut by 0 bases and J by 3 bases, with 6 bases left in between. The CDR3 DNA reads TGTGCCAGCAGCGTAGGGGGGGACTATGGCTACACCCTC. Translating gives CASSVGGDYGYTL.

This clonotype was detected ten times or more. The chain uses TRBV5-1 and TRBJ2-7; 7 bases fit TRBD1. The V and J ends lost 4 bases and 5 bases, in that order; junction bases with no gene match: 9. Germline CDR1 SGHRS, CDR2 YFSETQ. The CDR3 runs to 14 residues. The CDR3 sequence is CASSPEQGRNEQYF. The CDR3 nucleotides are TGCGCCAGCAGCCCGGAACAGGGGCGAAACGAGCAGTACTTC.

This chain uses TRBV27 with TRBJ1-6, with unresolved D. The CDR3 covers 18 residues. The germline V and J ends were trimmed by 5 bases and 0 bases, with 17 bases remaining between them. Germline assignment: CDR1 MNHEY and CDR2 SMNVEV (reference sequence). The CDR3 DNA sequence: TGTGCCAGCAGTACCTCCCGTGTCCGAAGCTCCTATAATTCACCCCTCCACTTT. Translating it yields CASSTSRVRSSYNSPLHF.

The chain carries TRBV4-3 and TRBJ2-3; 9 nucleotides match TRBD1. In germline, CDR1 is LGHNA, CDR2 YSLEER. This CDR3 is 14 amino acids long. With V trimmed by 4 bases and J by 4 bases, 3 bases remained unmatched. CDR3 DNA: TGCGCCAGCAGCCGAGGGACAGGGTCAGATACGCAGTATTTT. Protein sequence: CASSRGTGSDTQYF.

This clonotype was picked up many times. The chain uses TRBV11-2 and TRBJ2-7; no definite D call. The V gene lost 1 base and the J gene lost 4 bases, with 8 bases spanning the gap. CDR3 length: 13 amino acids. CDR1 and CDR2 (germline): SGHAT, FQNNGV. The DNA of the CDR3 is TGTGCCAGCAGCTTAGTCGTCGGATACGAGCAGTACTTC. This sequence encodes CASSLVVGYEQYF.

In its sample, this clonotype was seen a few times. The J gene is TRBJ1-1, the V gene TRBV5-1; D unresolved. CDR1 is SGHRS and CDR2 is YFSETQ in the germline V gene. This CDR3 spans 12 amino acids. The ends were cut back, 0 bases at V and 11 bases at J, with 11 bases in the middle. For the CDR3, the DNA is TGCGCCAGCAGCTTGGGTGAAAGTGGGGCTTTCTTT. The encoded protein is CASSLGESGAFF.

The chain is built from TRBV12-3 or TRBV12-4 and TRBJ2-1, with TRBD2 matching over 10 bases. CDR3 length equals 16 residues. Trimming removed 3 bases from V and 7 bases from J; junction bases left unmatched: 9. As DNA, the CDR3 is TGTGCCAGCAGTTTTCCCCAGAGCGGGGGGGCAAATGAGCAGTTCTTC. It specifies CASSFPQSGGANEQFF.

This clonotype was counted only a few times. The CDR3 region has the DNA TGCGCCAGCAGCTTGGAGGGGACAGGGGGGAATGAGCAGTTCTTC. Its protein product is CASSLEGTGGNEQFF. The rearrangement uses TRBV5-1 and TRBJ2-1, with 11 positions matching TRBD1. The V and J ends lost 0 bases and 7 bases, in that order; junction bases with no gene match: 3. This CDR3 is built from 15 residues. Germline CDR1 and CDR2: SGHRS and YFSETQ.